This record covers a single T cell receptor beta chain. There is no known antigen for this receptor. It has no much larger one-base neighbor in the sample; base qualities were not kept. Library creation used the immunoSEQ multiplex PCR assay. The multiplex PCR relied on a mix of 60 forward primers for TCR Vbeta segments and 13 reverse primers for TCR Jbeta segments. Amplification of the CDR3 region of rearranged TCR beta genes was performed with a multiplex PCR assay on genomic DNA. The amplified TCR beta libraries were sequenced on the Illumina HiSeq System as 87-base-pair reads. The source study handled its data this way. In a later analysis, 80 million or so unique TCR beta chains were counted across the roughly 670 repertoires, and approximately 11 million of these chains were shared by at least two donors. To remove PCR and sequencing errors, raw reads were error-corrected and collapsed into unique sequences using a nearest-neighbor algorithm that merged closely related sequences. V, D and J gene segments were assigned by aligning CDR3 sequences to IMGT reference sequences. For a sequence to be retained, a match of at least six nucleotides was required to both a V gene segment and a J gene segment. A rearrangement was called productive if the CDR3 had no stop codons and remained in frame with V and J, and every other rearrangement was called non-productive. CDR3 was defined by IMGT convention, running from the second conserved V-encoded cysteine to the conserved J-encoded phenylalanine. The earlier analysis of around 640 of the donors excluded sequences that lacked an unambiguous match to a single V gene segment. An earlier analysis of fewer than 750 of the donors called V segments functional above 56.7% productive rearrangements and segregating when the between-donor standard deviation exceeded 5%. A statistical classification framework was built for diagnosing cytomegalovirus status from the catalog of TCR beta chain sequences. In a later analysis, V and J genes were assigned by comparing TCR nucleotide sequences against IMGT/GENE-DB human TR gene sequences. A later analysis assigned CDR3 sequences and most-parsimonious VDJ recombination scenarios with the TCRdist pipeline. A later analysis defined each TCR beta chain by its CDR3 amino acid sequence plus V-gene family, and excluded reads lacking a unique V-gene family. A later analysis removed several hundred highly shared, low-generation-probability nucleotide sequences to deal with suspected cross-contamination and a sequencing artifact. For each public chain, a later analysis derived a clonal expansion index from normalized ranks of inferred template counts within each repertoire. A later analysis computed generation probabilities with a VDJ recombination model fitted to out-of-frame rearrangements, and checked the results against IGoR. A later analysis scored TCR-TCR, TCR-HLA and TCR-CMV co-occurrence with hypergeometric tests, applying a repertoire-size bias correction to TCR pairs. False discovery rates were estimated in a later analysis by permuting HLA or CMV assignments 20 times. A later analysis grouped co-occurring TCRs with DBSCAN, adding TCRdist sequence similarity when clustering within HLA-allele-positive subsets. Repertoires with fewer than 30,000 or more than 120,000 public chains were left out of co-occurrence clustering, as were five repertoires with anomalous nucleotide sharing. Entries here come from immuneACCESS through TCRdb and include only in-frame sequences with V and J called. Some clones fail to appear in such tables; in the studies checked, an unresolved V gene covers under half of the shortfall, and the cause of the remainder is unknown. The V and J calls and clone size were taken over from that table, and D and trimming were inferred from the DNA. In all, the sample holds 100,000 to 150,000 clones, and 75% to 85% of those were seen once. The ten top clones hold 1.9% of the sample.

This entry is derived from a study of cytomegalovirus exposure and HLA in healthy donors (dated by TCRdb to about 2017). Turning to the overall study: In an earlier analysis of fewer than 750 of the donors, 276 Gb of sequence data and 90 million to 130 million unique TCR beta sequences from 180 million or so T cells were reported. Every discovery cohort repertoire had been produced on one sequencing platform. Donor age, sex, ethnicity and CMV serostatus were compiled alongside the repertoire data. An early release that covered roughly 600 HLA-typed donors contained approximately 320 gigabases of sequencing data and tens of millions of unique TCR sequences. In an earlier analysis of more than 550 of the donors, high-throughput TCR beta sequencing was used to judge whether each TCR beta V gene segment behaved as functional or pseudogenic. Class I and class II HLA loci were covered by the typing at four-digit resolution. The T cell repertoires of about 700 subjects were profiled by immunosequencing and related to cytomegalovirus serostatus. The aim of the study was to test whether cataloging public T cell receptors could identify signatures of past pathogen exposure. A later analysis re-analyzed previously published TCR beta repertoires from roughly 630 donors and added high-resolution HLA genotyping to study TCR occurrence patterns. The study combined high-throughput TCR immunosequencing, statistical association of individual TCRs with disease status, and machine learning to predict cytomegalovirus infection status. The number of typed donors differed by locus: about 620-640 for A, B, C, DRB1 and DQB1; approximately 530 for DQA1; 606 for DPA1; and around 470 for DPB1. A later genetic analysis took genome-wide SNP genotypes for about 55% of the 666 donors and used that subset as a discovery cohort. The genetic ancestry cluster associated with self-reported Caucasian donors included around four fifths of the roughly 400 genotyped donors. Along with the approximately 700-subject first cohort, a separate validation cohort of approximately 110 different subjects was used. Rather than using new phenotypic data, the later analysis identified candidate immune exposures from TCR beta sequences and from how often those sequences occurred across donors. Across approximately 400 genotyped donors of the cohort, an average of about 250,000 unique TCR beta nucleotide sequences per donor were sequenced, and roughly 17% of those sequences were non-productive. Because of strong linkage in the cohort, a few DR-DQ haplotypes were treated as single units for association and clustering. Findings and caveats that apply to the study as a whole: The study listed 164 TCR beta chains as associated with cytomegalovirus. Correlated functional status among segregating V segments might reflect linkage disequilibrium, but an unknown experimental factor could not be ruled out. The classifier was reported to diagnose cytomegalovirus status with high specificity and sensitivity in both the original and validation cohorts. Assigning TCR associations to individual alleles was difficult when HLA alleles, especially DR and DQ, strongly co-occurred. The earlier analysis of almost 600 of the donors excluded seventeen rarely observed V segments, including chromosome 9 orphons, because counts were too low. A cluster of highly shared sequence variants was judged likely to represent a technical artifact of the sequencing pipeline. In a later analysis, HLA-associated TCR beta chains were found to be more clonally expanded and to have lower generation probabilities than equally common non-associated chains. In vitro tests confirmed that a few of the cytomegalovirus-associated TCR beta chains recognize cytomegalovirus antigens. An earlier analysis of 450 to 750 of the donors showed that most TCR beta V segments appeared in productive rearrangements either about 87% or about 30% of the time, which broadly matched IMGT annotations. Most CMV-associated TCR beta chains appeared to be HLA-restricted in a later analysis, and the HLA associations seemed to be driven largely by CMV exposure. Because HLA typing was unavailable for some donors at each locus, only the typed subset was used in association tests. Most TCR sequences were seen in very few donors, while some public TCRs were found in many individuals. In a later analysis, 16,951 TCR beta sequences were associated with specific HLA alleles at a false discovery rate of 0.05. According to a later analysis, TCR association rates differed among HLA loci, with DRB1 alleles showing the most associated TCRs and HLA-C alleles showing the fewest. Only TCR beta chains were sequenced in this cohort, and the absence of alpha or paired-chain data limited detectable features. In a later analysis, several top co-occurrence clusters were reported to appear linked to parvovirus B19, influenza, CMV and Epstein-Barr virus. Roughly uniform sequencing depth across donors was assumed in presence/absence analyses, although this assumption may not hold. A later genetic analysis reported fewer N-insertions in productive TCRs among donors in an Asian-associated ancestry cluster than the approximately 700-donor mean. A further reported finding was that TCR beta sequences accurately predicted the HLA-A and HLA-B alleles for most subjects in the first cohort. The authors suggested that the approach could potentially be extended to other disease states and immunological phenotypes. In a later genetic analysis, a missense DCLRE1C variant was associated with V-gene and J-gene trimming of TCR beta chains, and the association was replicated in an independent cohort. The 87-base-pair reads could not distinguish some IMGT-functional V segments, including TRBV6-2 and TRBV6-3, so those segments were excluded. CMV serostatus was the only immune exposure information available for the cohort.

The cohort consisted of approximately 670 healthy bone marrow donors. At the time of sampling, every cohort member was nominally healthy, though immune exposures that went unrecorded were likely present. The donor was CMV seronegative and was included in the group of over 300 seronegative cohort members. A peripheral blood sample was provided by each donor, and peripheral blood mononuclear cells were used for TCR beta sequencing. Genomic DNA was extracted from the blood cell samples with the Qiagen DNeasy Blood Extraction Kit. From a lookup of the germline V gene, CDR1 and CDR2 are SGHAT and FQNNGV. The V end gives up 5 bases and the J end 3 bases, leaving 15 bases in the junction not matched to a gene. The CDR3, cysteine through phenylalanine, is 17 amino acids long. The entry retains the CDR3 DNA only, 51 bases that are in frame from base 1.

Sample: PBMCs. The TCR was taken from a man in his fifties in good health and CMV-seronegative. This sequence uses TRBV11-2 and TRBJ2-5; a stretch of 7 junction bases matches TRBD2. CDR3 sequence: CASSLGVRSSGEETQYF. The DNA is as follows: TGTGCCAGCAGCCTGGGAGTACGGTCTAGCGGAGAAGAGACCCAGTACTTC.